These 10 T cell receptor beta chains were all obtained from the same sample, sequenced in a study of early T cells in non-severe SARS-CoV-2 infection. TCRdb passed the 5' RACE reads through MiXCR, listing each CDR3 protein once. The repertoire includes roughly 55,000 distinct CDR3 sequences, 9.5% to 13% of them detected once, and 9.5% to 13% sits in the top ten. The sequencing input was whole blood. These receptors were taken from an adult who was a healthcare worker with PCR-confirmed SARS-CoV-2 infection or an uninfected control (not recorded which).

This clonotype was detected once. The chain recombines TRBV28 with TRBJ2-5, with D possibly matching TRBD1 (5 bases). Trimming cost V 6 bases and J 0 bases, with 14 bases left between them. CDR1 is MDHEN and CDR2 is SYDVKM in the germline V gene. The CDR3 spans 15 residues. This chain's CDR3 is CASRPTDNHQETQYF. In nucleotides, the CDR3 is TGTGCCAGCAGACCGACAGATAACCACCAAGAGACCCAGTACTTC. Drawing the rest from reference TRBV28 and TRBJ2-5, the complete variable domain is DVKVTQSSRYLVKRTGEKVFLECVQDMDHENMFWYRQDPGLGLRLIYFSYDVKMKEKGDIPEGYSVSREKKERFSLILESASTNQTSMYLCASRPTDNHQETQYFGPGTRLLVL.

The genes are TRBV4-2 and TRBJ2-2; D remains ambiguous. With 4 bases removed from V and 4 bases from J, the gap between germline ends came to 13 bases. CDR1 and CDR2 from the germline V gene are LGHNA and YNFKEQ. The CDR3 is 15 residues long. In DNA form, the CDR3 reads TGTGCCAGCAGCCTGACGGAGAGAACCACCGGGGAGCTGTTTTTT. Amino acids: CASSLTERTTGELFF.

The sample holds a few counts of this clonotype. This chain uses TRBV27 with TRBJ2-6; no reliable D call. V lost 4 bases to trimming and J lost 1 base, with 14 bases between them. This CDR3 has 17 residues. Per germline, CDR1 MNHEY and CDR2 SMNVEV (reference sequence). The chain's CDR3 is CASSSHPGESGANVLTF. The CDR3, as DNA: TGTGCCAGCAGTTCCCACCCCGGTGAGTCTGGGGCCAACGTCCTGACTTTC. The full variable domain, in which reference TRBV27 and TRBJ2-6 provide the parts outside the CDR3, is EAQVTQNPRYLITVTGKKLTVTCSQNMNHEYMSWYRQDPGLGLRQIYYSMNVEVTDKGDVPEGYKVSRKEKRNFPLILESPSPNQTSLYFCASSSHPGESGANVLTFGAGSRLTVL.

This clonotype turned up a few times. J is TRBJ2-7 and V is TRBV29-1; 10 bases match TRBD2. This CDR3 has 14 amino acids. CDR1 SQVTM and CDR2 ANQGSEA come from the germline V gene. J was trimmed by 4 bases and V by 0 bases; bases with no gene match: 3. The CDR3, as DNA: TGCAGCGTTGAAGACCCACTAGCGGGATACGAGCAGTACTTC. This sequence encodes CSVEDPLAGYEQYF.

There are a few counts of this clonotype. The chain employs TRBV28 and TRBJ1-1; D possibly corresponds to TRBD1 (5 bases). This CDR3 region has 12 residues. CDR1 MDHEN and CDR2 SYDVKM come from the germline V gene. V lost 8 bases and J 4 bases, leaving 11 bases between the germline ends. CDR3 region: CASRDPRTEAFF. CDR3 coding DNA: TGTGCCAGCCGGGACCCCCGCACTGAAGCTTTCTTT.

CDR3 residues: CASSQGQGANYGYTF. DNA of the CDR3: TGTGCCAGCTCGCAAGGACAGGGGGCTAACTATGGCTACACCTTC. The V and J genes are TRBV18 and TRBJ1-2, with 10 bases lining up with TRBD1. CDR1 is KGHSH and CDR2 is LQKENI in the germline V gene. V trimming: 6 bases; J trimming: 0 bases; junction bases outside the gene matches: 4. This CDR3 spans 15 amino acids.

The chain joins TRBV11-3 to TRBJ2-3; 8 bases agree with TRBD2. The CDR3 loop spans 18 amino acids. From germline, CDR1 is SGHNT and CDR2 YENEEA. V shed 3 bases and J 0 bases; nucleotides not matched to a gene: 11. The CDR3 DNA reads TGTGCCAGCAGCTTTACCAGCGGGGGCCCTTCTAGCACAGATACGCAGTATTTT. Protein: CASSFTSGGPSSTDTQYF. Variable domain in full (rest from reference TRBV11-3 and TRBJ2-3): EAGVVQSPRYKIIEKKQPVAFWCNPISGHNTLYWYLQNLGQGPELLIRYENEEAVDDSQLPKDRFSAERLKGVDSTLKIQPAELGDSAVYLCASSFTSGGPSSTDTQYFGPGTRLTVL.

The V gene is TRBV7-8, the J gene TRBJ2-1, with a weak D call TRBD1 (5 bases). The V gene's germline CDR1 is SGHVS and CDR2 FQNEAQ. V was shortened by 5 bases and J by 0 bases, with 11 bases between the two germline ends. This CDR3 region has 15 residues. The CDR3 bases are TGTGCCAGCAGCATAGACAGAAGCTCCTACAATGAGCAGTTCTTC. Translating gives CASSIDRSSYNEQFF.

This clonotype was seen ten or more times. The CDR3 protein is CSGGSGATEAFF. DNA of the CDR3: TGCAGTGGGGGGTCAGGGGCCACTGAAGCTTTCTTT. The gene calls are TRBV20-1 and TRBJ1-1; the D gene is possibly TRBD1 (6 bases). Germline lookup yields CDR1 DFQATT and CDR2 SNEGSKA (reference sequence). CDR3 length: 12 residues. The V end lost 7 bases, the J end lost 4 bases, and 13 bases lay between the germline ends.

In this sample, this clonotype turned up many times. This chain's CDR3 is CASSRTVYEQYF. DNA of the CDR3: TGTGCCAGCAGCCGGACAGTCTACGAGCAGTACTTC. The genes are TRBV11-1 and TRBJ2-7; a possible D gene is TRBD1 (6 bases). V was trimmed by 5 bases and J by 3 bases, leaving 8 bases between them. Germline V gene sequence: CDR1 SGHAT, CDR2 FQDESV (reference sequence). There are 12 residues in the CDR3.